This T cell receptor (beta chain) appears in the sequencing data of a study of T cell responses to AZD1222 COVID-19 vaccine (dated by TCRdb to the early 2020s). For the wider study: AZD1222 recipients with second doses at about 4 weeks or about 12 weeks were pooled, because spike-specific TCR depth and breadth did not differ between schedules. A total of approximately 240 trial participants underwent TCR sequencing, of whom 200 to 220 received two doses of AZD1222 and about 25 received two doses of the MenACWY control vaccine. Trial participants were enrolled by age into subgroups of 18-55, 56-69 and 70-plus years, and roughly 150, 30 and 60 TCR-sequenced participants, respectively, were included in these subgroups.

Concerning this clone: Its antigen has not been determined. Base quality data are lacking; no much larger clone is found one base away.

What the research found in general, with its limitations: Participants were mostly white British, with more females than males. The authors suggested clonal diversity may have been underestimated. Because no day 14 peak-response samples were available, the repertoires could be characterized only after the peak T cell response. After two AZD1222 doses, spike-specific TCR breadth and depth were significantly higher than at day 0 and than in MenACWY recipients. In the small 56-69-year group, the increase in depth fell short of significance, most likely because of low power. Conclusions about previously exposed vaccinees are limited, since just six AZD1222 recipients were seropositive for SARS-CoV-2 at baseline. The vaccine-associated CD4 TCRs covered the entire spike protein, and the dominant responses fell in regions 160-218 and 743-854. Reportedly, close to half of the unique spike-specific TCRs recognized epitopes lying outside the regions that are mutated in the B.1.351 and B.1.1.7 variants.

The cysteine opens and the phenylalanine closes a CDR3 of 13 amino acids. Only the CDR3 region is kept as DNA, spanning 39 bases read in frame from base 1. As encoded in the germline V gene, CDR1 is ENHRY while CDR2 is SYGVKD. Trimming removed 0 bases from V and 3 bases from J, leaving 6 bases between the germline ends. The CDR3 regions of human TCRbeta chains were subjected to immunosequencing. Regarding the original processing steps: TCRs in the repertoires were matched against a reference library of SARS-CoV-2-specific TCRs that had been generated with the MIRA antigen-specificity platform. Breadth was defined as the fraction of unique TCRs that were SARS-CoV-2-associated, and depth was defined as the fraction of total T cells that were SARS-CoV-2-associated. Each spike-specific TCR was assigned to its reactive spike region and to a CD4 or CD8 class using the MIRA data. Log10-transformed breadth and depth values were compared by one-way ANOVA with Sidak's multiple comparisons tests. Entries here come from immuneACCESS through TCRdb and include only in-frame sequences with V and J called. Some clones fail to appear in such tables; in the studies checked, an unresolved V gene covers under half of the shortfall, and the cause of the remainder is unknown. V, J and clone size reflect that table, while D and trimming were determined from the DNA. For this sample there are some 87,000 clones; 85% to 90% appear just once. The ten largest clones capture about 28% of the sample.

The label giving this sample's time point can be read as: baseline before first vaccination. Vaccinee samples came from UK trials COV001 and COV002, including a single-blind randomized controlled phase 2/3 trial of AZD1222 (ChAdOx1 nCoV-19) in healthy adults. For TCRbeta chain sequencing, PBMC samples from trial participants were taken at day 0 and at day 28 after the second dose. This chain is built from TRBV10-3 and TRBJ2-7, with the D gene too uncertain to name. The input for sequencing was peripheral blood, taken on day 0 of AZD1222 vaccination. This TCR came from an adult in good health. The nucleotide sequence reads TGTGCCATCAGTGAGTCAGGGATCTACGAGCAGTACTTC. The encoded protein is CAISESGIYEQYF.